This T cell receptor beta chain was sequenced in a study of blood T cell repertoires in COVID-19. At the level of the study: Sources were T cells, B-cell-depleted T cells, or PBMCs; the material itself was cDNA or gDNA.

J lost 7 bases, V lost 5 bases, and 6 bases had no gene match. Germline loops: CDR1 SQVTM, CDR2 ANQGSEA. The CDR3 runs to 13 residues. Authors' data handling: Estimation of nucleated cell counts was performed using reference gene primer amplification. Assay: immunoSEQ multiplex PCR; the TCRdb copy retains only in-frame clones and omits some. V and J calls and clone size are those listed in that table; D and trimming were worked out from the DNA. Of about 62,000 clones listed, roughly 90% are singletons. The sequence was obtained from an elderly woman with acute or convalescent COVID-19. Sequenced material: peripheral blood. The chain carries TRBV29-1 and TRBJ1-4; 8 bases fit TRBD1. In DNA form, the CDR3 reads TGCAGCGTTCAAGGACAGGGAGGTGAAAAACTGTTTTTT. This codes for CSVQGQGGEKLFF.